This paragraph reports one T cell receptor (beta chain). This clonotype was counted at least ten times. Its specific antigen is unknown. No base quality information exists; no much larger clone differs at one position. This specimen comes from a study of human CD8 memory T cell subsets (dated by TCRdb to about 2020). Study-level background: To assess clonal relationships, the TCRbeta repertoires of stem-like (TSTEM), progenitor exhausted-like (TPEX) and effector memory CD8+ T cell subsets were compared. TCRbeta repertoires were obtained from TSTEM, TPEX and effector memory subsets contributed by each of several donors. Points the paper makes about the study in general: Greater repertoire diversity in TSTEM than in TPEX subsets was suggested by Chao1 estimates, potentially reflecting a broader range of specificities. Only TCRbeta chains were sequenced, and repertoire comparisons were based on several donors, with testing performed by paired t-tests and Bonferroni correction. Although both stem-like subsets shared clonotypes with effector memory cells, the overlap between TSTEM and TPEX repertoires was minimal, suggesting distinct antigen spectra for the TSTEM and TPEX subsets. TSTEM and TPEX subsets showed similarly high normalized Shannon-Wiener diversity, whereas effector memory subsets were comparatively less diverse.

CDR1 and CDR2, looked up from the germline V gene, are SGHTA and FQGNSA. After removal of 4 bases from V and 5 bases from J, the junction retains 4 bases not matched to a gene. The CDR3, cysteine through phenylalanine, is 13 amino acids long. Of the read, only the CDR3 DNA is kept; its 39 bases are in frame from base 1. Density gradient separation was used to isolate peripheral blood mononuclear cells from healthy donor buffy coats. The study enriched total CD8+ T cells through negative magnetic separation using EasySep or MojoSort CD8+ T cell isolation kits. An RNeasy Mini Kit was used to extract total RNA from duplicate vials of fewer than 180,000 sorted CD8+ T cells per subset. The PBMCs were used fresh or after being cryopreserved in fetal bovine serum with 10% DMSO. Fluorescence-activated cell sorting on a FACSAria III was used to sort CD8+ T cell subsets to purity. A Human TCR Profiling Kit was used to prepare UMI-labeled 5' RACE TCRbeta libraries. The same number of PCR cycles was used to prepare all TCRbeta libraries in parallel. The original methods were these. Each TCRbeta library contained between 3,000 and 18,000 functional CDR3beta clonotypes. MIGEC 1.2.9 was used for UMI extraction and consensus assembly, with at least three reads per UMI being required. MiXCR 3.0.3 was used to extract in-frame CDR3beta repertoires. Each sample was downsampled to 42,000 randomly selected UMIs before diversity metrics were computed in VDJtools 1.2.1. Repertoire overlap metrics D, R and F2 were calculated in VDJtools for the top 3,000 clones of each sample pair. TCRdb's own reprocessing of the public reads used fastp at Q25 and MiXCR and kept productive beta chains. Duplicate CDR3 protein sequences are folded into a single record with the most common DNA and genes. These V and J calls originate from TCRdb's pipeline instead of the authors' own analysis. The sample yields 7,300 or so distinct CDR3 sequences; 3% to 5% were counted once. The top ten hold 35% to 40% of the sample.

The sequence derives from a human donor in good health. Sequenced material: CD8+ T cells from PBMCs. The chain is encoded by TRBV7-2 joined to TRBJ1-2, with 7 bases in between that match TRBD1. The DNA reads as follows: TGTGCCAGCAGCTCCGGGACAGCATATGGCTACACCTTC. Translation gives CASSSGTAYGYTF.